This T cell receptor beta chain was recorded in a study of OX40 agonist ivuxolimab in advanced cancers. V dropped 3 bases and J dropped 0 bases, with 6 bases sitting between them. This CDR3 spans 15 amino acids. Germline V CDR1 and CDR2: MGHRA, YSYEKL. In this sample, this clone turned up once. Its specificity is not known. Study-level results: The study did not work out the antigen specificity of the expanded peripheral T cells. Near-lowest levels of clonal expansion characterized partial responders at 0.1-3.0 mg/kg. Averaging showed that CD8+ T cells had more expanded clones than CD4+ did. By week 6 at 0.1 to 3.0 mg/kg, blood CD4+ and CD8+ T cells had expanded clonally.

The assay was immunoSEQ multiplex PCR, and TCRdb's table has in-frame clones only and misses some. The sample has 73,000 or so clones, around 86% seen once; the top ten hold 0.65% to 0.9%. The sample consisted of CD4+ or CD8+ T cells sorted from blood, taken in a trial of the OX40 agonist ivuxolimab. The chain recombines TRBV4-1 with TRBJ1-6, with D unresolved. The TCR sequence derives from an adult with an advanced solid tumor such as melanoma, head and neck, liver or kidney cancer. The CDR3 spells CASSQEVSYNSPLHF. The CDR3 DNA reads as TGCGCCAGCAGCCAGGAGGTCTCCTATAATTCACCCCTCCACTTT.